The 20 T cell receptor beta chains in this list originate from one sample, sequenced in a study of Ad26.COV2.S vaccination and SARS-CoV-2 variants (dated by TCRdb to the early 2020s). Sample treatment or condition, as interpreted from the label and publication: over 15 received Ad26.COV2.S at low or high dose, single or two shots; five or six received placebo; per-sample allocation not given. For vaccine and placebo recipients, the sequenced repertoires came from samples collected on day 63 after the first injection. Library prep was done by the immunoSEQ multiplex PCR assay. Sourced from immuneACCESS, this table was stored by TCRdb with only in-frame sequences that have V and J called. A share of the clones is absent; for the studies checked, an unresolved V gene accounts for under half, and the remainder has no known explanation. This sample is represented by 300,000 to 350,000 clones; 80% to 90% of them were singletons. 9.5% to 12% of the sample goes to the ten largest clones.

The sample consisted of peripheral blood, taken in a trial of Ad26.COV2.S vaccine versus placebo. The receptors derive from a person aged 18 to 59 who received the Ad26.COV2.S COVID-19 vaccine or a placebo.

V usage is TRBV7-2 and J usage is TRBJ2-4; 11 bases align to TRBD2. This CDR3 region has 14 residues. From germline, CDR1 is SGHTA and CDR2 FQGNSA. Trimming cost V 6 bases and J 8 bases; bases outside gene matches: 6. The CDR3 DNA sequence: TGTGCCAGCAGTTATAGCGGGGGGGGCGACATTCAGTACTTC. Its translation: CASSYSGGGDIQYF.

The rearrangement links TRBV27 to TRBJ2-3; 15 nucleotides align to TRBD2. CDR3 length: 18 residues. Per germline, CDR1 MNHEY and CDR2 SMNVEV (reference sequence). With V trimmed by 5 bases and J by 2 bases, 8 bases remained unmatched. Written as DNA, the CDR3 is TGTGCCAGCAGTCCAGGGACTAGCGGGGGGACCTACACAGATACGCAGTATTTT. Amino acids: CASSPGTSGGTYTDTQYF.

This chain uses TRBV9 with TRBJ1-3, with a possible D match to TRBD1 (5 bases). Germline V gene sequence: CDR1 SGDLS, CDR2 YYNGEE. V dropped 0 bases and J dropped 2 bases, with 6 bases sitting between them. This CDR3 is 14 amino acids long. The CDR3 DNA follows: TGTGCCAGCAGCGTAGCGGGGGCTGGAAACACCATATATTTT. Its translation is CASSVAGAGNTIYF.

This chain uses TRBV6-2 or TRBV6-3 with TRBJ2-5, with a tentative D call TRBD2 (6 bases). This CDR3 spans 15 amino acids. Trimming removed 4 bases from V and 4 bases from J, with 16 bases in between. In germline, CDR1 is MNHEY, CDR2 SVGEGT. This CDR3 is CASSSGTFGGETQYF. The CDR3 region has the DNA TGTGCCAGCAGTTCTGGGACTTTTGGGGGAGAGACCCAGTACTTC.

The chain combines TRBV13 with TRBJ1-4, with D perhaps matching TRBD1 (5 bases). V lost 5 bases and J 6 bases, leaving 16 bases between the germline ends. Per the germline V gene, CDR1 is PRHDT and CDR2 is FYEKMQ (reference sequence). The CDR3 is made up of 15 amino acids. Here the CDR3 DNA reads TGTGCCAGCAGCCTATACAGGACGGGTCATGAAAAACTGTTTTTT. This gives the protein CASSLYRTGHEKLFF.

The chain links TRBV10-2 to TRBJ1-4, with TRBD1 as a possible D gene (5 bases). V was pared by 0 bases and J by 0 bases, with 14 bases between. CDR1 is WSHSY and CDR2 is SAAADI in the germline V gene. The CDR3 has 18 residues. CDR3 amino acids: CASSESKTALATNEKLFF. For the CDR3, the DNA is TGCGCCAGCAGTGAGTCGAAGACAGCCCTTGCAACTAATGAAAAACTGTTTTTT.

This clone was recorded only once. The rearrangement links TRBV29-1 to TRBJ2-7, with D perhaps matching TRBD1 (6 bases). This CDR3 is 14 amino acids long. Germline assignment: CDR1 SQVTM and CDR2 ANQGSEA. V lost 4 bases and J 0 bases, leaving 13 bases between the germline ends. CDR3 sequence: CSVAGRGSSYEQYF. The CDR3 coding sequence is TGCAGCGTTGCCGGCAGGGGAAGCTCCTACGAGCAGTACTTC.

The CDR3 reads CASRRTGWDSPLHF. CDR3 DNA: TGTGCCAGCAGGCGGACAGGATGGGATTCACCCCTCCACTTT. The chain couples TRBV7-2 to TRBJ1-6, with 7 bases identical to TRBD1. This CDR3 has 14 amino acids. Trimming took 6 bases from V and 8 from J; bases not matched to a gene: 7. Germline V CDR1 and CDR2: SGHTA, FQGNSA.

The CDR3 sequence: CASSPVEGSYEQYF. In DNA, the CDR3 is TGTGCCAGCAGCCCGGTGGAGGGTAGCTACGAGCAGTACTTC. V gene TRBV7-2 combines with J gene TRBJ2-7, with D possibly TRBD2 on 6 matching bases. Trimming stripped 5 bases from V and 3 bases from J, with 14 bases between. The CDR3 is 14 amino acids. Looked up from germline, CDR1 is SGHTA and CDR2 is FQGNSA. The variable domain in full, completed from reference TRBV7-2 and TRBJ2-7, reads GAGVSQSPSNKVTEKGKDVELRCDPISGHTALYWYRQSLGQGLEFLIYFQGNSAPDKSGLPSDRFSAERTGGSVSTLTIQRTQQEDSAVYLCASSPVEGSYEQYFGPGTRLTVT.

The V call is TRBV24-1, the J call TRBJ2-2, with 7 bases that match TRBD2. The junction had 8 bases not matched to a gene; V was cut back by 5 bases and J by 3 bases. This CDR3 has 16 amino acids. Germline values: CDR1 KGHDR, CDR2 SFDVKD. The DNA for the CDR3 is TGTGCCACCAGTGGCGCGCGCGGGGGATACACCGGGGAGCTGTTTTTT. This translates into CATSGARGGYTGELFF.

V is TRBV7-2 and J is TRBJ1-3, with a tentative D call TRBD1 (5 bases). This CDR3 comprises 17 residues. Germline values: CDR1 SGHTA, CDR2 FQGNSA. Deletions cut 1 base from V and 2 bases from J, with 15 bases between. CDR3: CASSLVGGPGAGNTIYF. CDR3 nucleotides: TGTGCCAGCAGCTTAGTAGGCGGGCCGGGGGCTGGAAACACCATATATTTT.

This chain connects TRBV6-5 to TRBJ2-7; D may be TRBD1 (6 bases). This CDR3 comprises 13 residues. V was pared by 8 bases and J by 6 bases, with 17 bases between. The germline V gene has CDR1 MNHEY and CDR2 SVGAGI. The CDR3 DNA follows: TGTGCCAGCCTGAGGGCAGGGGACGGCGAGCAGTACTTC. This gives the protein CASLRAGDGEQYF.

This rearrangement joins TRBV28 to TRBJ1-4; 9 positions agree with TRBD1. Trimming cost V 5 bases and J 6 bases; bases outside gene matches: 4. The CDR3 has 14 amino acids. Germline V lookup: CDR1 MDHEN, CDR2 SYDVKM. The CDR3 spells CASSPGTGYEKLFF. In DNA form, the CDR3 reads TGTGCCAGCAGTCCCGGGACAGGGTATGAAAAACTGTTTTTT.

The genes are TRBV6-5 and TRBJ2-7, with D possibly TRBD2 on 5 matching bases. V dropped 10 bases and J dropped 1 base, with 14 bases sitting between them. Germline loops: CDR1 MNHEY, CDR2 SVGAGI. This CDR3 is 13 amino acids long. CDR3: CATRAASSYEQYF. Written as DNA, the CDR3 is TGTGCCACGAGGGCAGCGAGTTCCTACGAGCAGTACTTC.

This chain joins TRBV7-9 and TRBJ2-3; 8 bases match TRBD2. Losses at the gene ends were 4 bases for V and 3 bases for J; bases not matched to a gene: 9. This CDR3 region has 16 residues. Germline CDR1 SEHNR, CDR2 FQNEAQ (reference sequence). CDR3 sequence reads: CASSSYGPGGTDTQYF. CDR3 in DNA: TGTGCCAGCAGCTCCTACGGCCCGGGGGGGACAGATACGCAGTATTTT.

This clone was counted once. The V gene is TRBV7-9, the J gene TRBJ1-2; tentatively, D is TRBD1 (6 bases). Germline V gives CDR1 SEHNR, CDR2 FQNEAQ (reference sequence). Deletions cut 4 bases from V and 4 bases from J, with 19 bases between. The CDR3 runs to 16 residues. CDR3 sequence: CASSYLNRGESYGYTF. CDR3 nucleotides: TGTGCCAGCAGCTATCTCAATAGGGGGGAAAGCTATGGCTACACCTTC.

CDR3 sequence (DNA): TGCAGCGTAGATCCCGGACGCGGTGAAGCTTTCTTT. Amino acids: CSVDPGRGEAFF. V usage is TRBV29-1 and J usage is TRBJ1-1, with D unclear. The ends were cut back, 6 bases at V and 7 bases at J, with 15 bases in the middle. CDR1 and CDR2 (germline): SQVTM, ANQGSEA. This CDR3 contains 12 residues.

The chain carries TRBV21-1 and TRBJ1-5. TRBV21-1 has pseudogene status. CDR3 size: 18 residues. DNA of the CDR3: TGTGCCAGCAGCACCTCCTCACCGGGACCCACGAAACATCAGCCCCAGCATTTT. Translation gives CASSTSSPGPTKHQPQHF.

The rearrangement uses TRBV27 and TRBJ1-5; D not certain. The CDR3 consists of 13 residues. The V end lost 4 bases, the J end lost 9 bases, and 13 bases lay between the germline ends. Germline CDR1 MNHEY, CDR2 SMNVEV (reference sequence). CDR3 DNA: TGTGCCAGCAGTTCGGGGTACCCGCGGCCCCAGCATTTT. It codes for CASSSGYPRPQHF.

The chain couples TRBV5-4 to TRBJ2-3; D may correspond to TRBD1 or TRBD2 (5 bases each). This CDR3 has 18 amino acids. The germline V gene encodes CDR1 SGHNT and CDR2 YYREEE (reference sequence). V lost 5 bases to trimming and J lost 0 bases, with 22 bases between them. The CDR3 nucleotides are TGTGCCAGCAGATCCGGGACCCCCGTCCTATCTAGCACAGATACGCAGTATTTT. It encodes CASRSGTPVLSSTDTQYF.